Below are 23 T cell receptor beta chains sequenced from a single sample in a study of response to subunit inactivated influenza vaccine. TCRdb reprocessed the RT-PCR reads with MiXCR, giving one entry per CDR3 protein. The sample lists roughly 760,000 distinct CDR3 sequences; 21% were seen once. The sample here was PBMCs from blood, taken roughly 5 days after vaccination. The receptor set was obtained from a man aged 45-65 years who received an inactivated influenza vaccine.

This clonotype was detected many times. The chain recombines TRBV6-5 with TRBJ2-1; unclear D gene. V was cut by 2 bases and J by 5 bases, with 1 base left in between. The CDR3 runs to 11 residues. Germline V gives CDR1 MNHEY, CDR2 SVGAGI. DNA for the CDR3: TGTGCCAGCAGTTACGACAATGAGCAGTTCTTC. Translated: CASSYDNEQFF.

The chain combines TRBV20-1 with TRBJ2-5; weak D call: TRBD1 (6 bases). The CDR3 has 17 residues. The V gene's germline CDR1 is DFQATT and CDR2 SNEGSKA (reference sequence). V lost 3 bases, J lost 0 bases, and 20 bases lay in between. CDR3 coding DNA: TGCAGTGCTAGGCCAGGGGATATTTTCTTGAACCAAGAGACCCAGTACTTC. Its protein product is CSARPGDIFLNQETQYF.

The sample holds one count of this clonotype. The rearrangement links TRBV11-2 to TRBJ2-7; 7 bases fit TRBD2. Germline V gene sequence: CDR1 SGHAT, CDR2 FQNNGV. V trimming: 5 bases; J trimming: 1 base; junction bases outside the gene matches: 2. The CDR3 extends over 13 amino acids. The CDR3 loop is CASSGLVSYEQYF. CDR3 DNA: TGTGCCAGCAGCGGACTAGTTTCCTACGAGCAGTACTTC.

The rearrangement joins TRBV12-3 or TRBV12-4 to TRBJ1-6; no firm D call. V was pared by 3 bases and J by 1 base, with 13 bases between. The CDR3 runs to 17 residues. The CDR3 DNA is TGTGCCAGCAGTTTCGGTCCGGGAGGATCCTATAATTCACCCCTCCACTTT. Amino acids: CASSFGPGGSYNSPLHF.

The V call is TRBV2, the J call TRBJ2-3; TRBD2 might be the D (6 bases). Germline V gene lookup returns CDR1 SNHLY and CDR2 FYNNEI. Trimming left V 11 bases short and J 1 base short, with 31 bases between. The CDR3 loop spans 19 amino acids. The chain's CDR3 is CARCGEQTGVDQRTDTQYF. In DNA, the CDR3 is TGTGCCCGCTGCGGGGAACAGACCGGGGTGGACCAACGCACAGATACGCAGTATTTT.

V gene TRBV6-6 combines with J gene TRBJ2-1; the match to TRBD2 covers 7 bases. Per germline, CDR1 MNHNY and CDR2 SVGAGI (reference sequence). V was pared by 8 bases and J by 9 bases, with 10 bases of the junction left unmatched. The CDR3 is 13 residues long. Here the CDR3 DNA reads TGTGCCAGCGAGCGGGGTGGGGCAATTGAGCAGTTCTTC. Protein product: CASERGGAIEQFF.

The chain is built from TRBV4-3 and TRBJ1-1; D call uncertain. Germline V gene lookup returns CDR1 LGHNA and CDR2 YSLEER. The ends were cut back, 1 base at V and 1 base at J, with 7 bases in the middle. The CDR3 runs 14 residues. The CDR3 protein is CASSQAEGNTEAFF. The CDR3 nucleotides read TGCGCCAGCAGCCAAGCTGAAGGGAACACTGAAGCTTTCTTT.

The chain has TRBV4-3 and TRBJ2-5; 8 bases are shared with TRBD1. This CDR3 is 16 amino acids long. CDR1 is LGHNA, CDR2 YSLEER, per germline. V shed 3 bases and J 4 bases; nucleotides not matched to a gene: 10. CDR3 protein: CASSQEAQGVRETQYF. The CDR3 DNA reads TGCGCCAGCAGCCAGGAGGCACAGGGGGTCAGAGAGACCCAGTACTTC.

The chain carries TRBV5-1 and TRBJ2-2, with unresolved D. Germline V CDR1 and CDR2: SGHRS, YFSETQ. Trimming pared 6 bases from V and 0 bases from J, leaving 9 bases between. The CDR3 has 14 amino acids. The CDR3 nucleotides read TGCGCCAGCACCGTGGATACGAACACCGGGGAGCTGTTTTTT. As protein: CASTVDTNTGELFF.

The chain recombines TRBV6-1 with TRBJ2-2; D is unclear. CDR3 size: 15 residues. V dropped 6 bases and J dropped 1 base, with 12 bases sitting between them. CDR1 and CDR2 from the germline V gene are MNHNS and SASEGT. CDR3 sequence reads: CASRNTQLNTGELFF. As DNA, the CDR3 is TGTGCCAGCAGGAACACACAACTGAACACCGGGGAGCTGTTTTTT.

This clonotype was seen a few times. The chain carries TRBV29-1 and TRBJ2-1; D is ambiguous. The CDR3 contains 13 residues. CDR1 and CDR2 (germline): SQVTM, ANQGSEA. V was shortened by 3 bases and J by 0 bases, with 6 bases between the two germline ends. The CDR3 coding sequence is TGCAGCGTTGAGAGAAGCTCCTACAATGAGCAGTTCTTC. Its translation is CSVERSSYNEQFF.

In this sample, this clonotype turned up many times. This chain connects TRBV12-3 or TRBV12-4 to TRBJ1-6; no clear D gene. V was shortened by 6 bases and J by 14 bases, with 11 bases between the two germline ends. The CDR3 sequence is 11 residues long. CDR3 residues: CASSSPGTLHF. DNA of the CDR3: TGTGCCAGCAGCTCCCCCGGGACCCTCCACTTT.

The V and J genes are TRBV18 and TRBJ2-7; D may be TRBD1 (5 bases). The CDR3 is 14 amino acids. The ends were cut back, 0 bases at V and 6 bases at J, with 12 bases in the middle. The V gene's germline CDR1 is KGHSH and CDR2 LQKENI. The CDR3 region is CASSPPSGQAEQYF. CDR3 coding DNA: TGTGCCAGCTCACCACCATCAGGGCAAGCCGAGCAGTACTTC.

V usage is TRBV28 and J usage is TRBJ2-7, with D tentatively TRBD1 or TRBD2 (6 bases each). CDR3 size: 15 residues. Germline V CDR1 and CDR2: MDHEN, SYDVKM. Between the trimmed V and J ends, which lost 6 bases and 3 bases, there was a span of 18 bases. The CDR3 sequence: CASSLHHRGLYEQYF. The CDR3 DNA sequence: TGTGCCAGCAGCCTCCACCACCGGGGGCTCTACGAGCAGTACTTC. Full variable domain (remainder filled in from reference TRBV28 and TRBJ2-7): DVKVTQSSRYLVKRTGEKVFLECVQDMDHENMFWYRQDPGLGLRLIYFSYDVKMKEKGDIPEGYSVSREKKERFSLILESASTNQTSMYLCASSLHHRGLYEQYFGPGTRLTVT.

The DNA of the CDR3 is TGCGCCAGCAGCCAAGTGGGCCGGTCCCGTAATCAGCCCCAGCATTTT. Its protein product is CASSQVGRSRNQPQHF. The chain combines TRBV4-1 with TRBJ1-5; D remains unclear. Germline V CDR1 and CDR2: MGHRA, YSYEKL. CDR3 size: 16 residues. V was clipped by 1 base and J by 4 bases, with 14 bases between them.

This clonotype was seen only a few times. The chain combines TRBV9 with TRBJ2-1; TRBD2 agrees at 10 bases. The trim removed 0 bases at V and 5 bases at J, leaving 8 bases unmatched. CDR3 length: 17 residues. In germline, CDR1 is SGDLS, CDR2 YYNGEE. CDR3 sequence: CASSVVDRSGRNNEQFF. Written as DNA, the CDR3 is TGTGCCAGCAGCGTAGTCGATCGTAGCGGGAGGAACAATGAGCAGTTCTTC.

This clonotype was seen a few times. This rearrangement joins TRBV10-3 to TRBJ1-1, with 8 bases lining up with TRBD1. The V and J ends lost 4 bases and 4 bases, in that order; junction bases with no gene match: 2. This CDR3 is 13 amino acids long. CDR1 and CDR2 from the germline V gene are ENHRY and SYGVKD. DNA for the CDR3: TGTGCCATCAGTGGGACAGGGAGCACTGAAGCTTTCTTT. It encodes CAISGTGSTEAFF.

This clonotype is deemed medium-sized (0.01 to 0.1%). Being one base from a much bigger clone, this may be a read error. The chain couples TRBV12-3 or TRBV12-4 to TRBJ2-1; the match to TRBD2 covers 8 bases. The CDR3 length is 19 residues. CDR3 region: CTSSFGPVGGRIPYNEQFF. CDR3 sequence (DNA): TGTACCAGCAGTTTCGGGCCTGTCGGCGGGAGGATACCCTACAATGAGCAGTTCTTC.

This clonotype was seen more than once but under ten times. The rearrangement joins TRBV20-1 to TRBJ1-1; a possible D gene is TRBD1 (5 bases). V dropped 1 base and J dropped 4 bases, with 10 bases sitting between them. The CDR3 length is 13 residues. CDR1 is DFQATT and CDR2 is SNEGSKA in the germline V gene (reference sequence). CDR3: CSARVGRVTEAFF. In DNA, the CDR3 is TGCAGTGCTAGAGTGGGCAGGGTCACTGAAGCTTTCTTT.

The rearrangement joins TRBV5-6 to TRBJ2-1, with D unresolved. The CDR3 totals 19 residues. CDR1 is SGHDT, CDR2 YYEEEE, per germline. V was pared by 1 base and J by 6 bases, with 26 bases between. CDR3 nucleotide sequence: TGTGCCAGCAGCTTGCATCTATCCCTTGCTTTTGACCCGGCCAATGAGCAGTTCTTC. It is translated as CASSLHLSLAFDPANEQFF.

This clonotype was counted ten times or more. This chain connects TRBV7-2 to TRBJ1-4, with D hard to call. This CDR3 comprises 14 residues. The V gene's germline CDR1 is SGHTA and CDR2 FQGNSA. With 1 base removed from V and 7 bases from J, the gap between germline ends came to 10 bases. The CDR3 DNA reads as TGTGCCAGCAGCTTAGGAGGGAGAGGTGAAAAACTGTTTTTT. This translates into CASSLGGRGEKLFF.

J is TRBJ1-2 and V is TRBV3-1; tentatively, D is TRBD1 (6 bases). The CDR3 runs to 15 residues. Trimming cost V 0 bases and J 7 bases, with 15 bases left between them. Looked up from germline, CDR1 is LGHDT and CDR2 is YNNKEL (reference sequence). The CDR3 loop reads CASSQDPGVVVGYTF. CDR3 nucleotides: TGTGCCAGCAGCCAAGATCCAGGGGTGGTTGTTGGCTACACCTTC.

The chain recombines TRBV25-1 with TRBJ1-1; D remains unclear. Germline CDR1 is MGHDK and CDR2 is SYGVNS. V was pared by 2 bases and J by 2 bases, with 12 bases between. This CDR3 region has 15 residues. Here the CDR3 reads CASSEAGPLNTEAFF. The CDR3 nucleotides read TGTGCCAGCAGTGAAGCGGGTCCTTTAAACACTGAAGCTTTCTTT.